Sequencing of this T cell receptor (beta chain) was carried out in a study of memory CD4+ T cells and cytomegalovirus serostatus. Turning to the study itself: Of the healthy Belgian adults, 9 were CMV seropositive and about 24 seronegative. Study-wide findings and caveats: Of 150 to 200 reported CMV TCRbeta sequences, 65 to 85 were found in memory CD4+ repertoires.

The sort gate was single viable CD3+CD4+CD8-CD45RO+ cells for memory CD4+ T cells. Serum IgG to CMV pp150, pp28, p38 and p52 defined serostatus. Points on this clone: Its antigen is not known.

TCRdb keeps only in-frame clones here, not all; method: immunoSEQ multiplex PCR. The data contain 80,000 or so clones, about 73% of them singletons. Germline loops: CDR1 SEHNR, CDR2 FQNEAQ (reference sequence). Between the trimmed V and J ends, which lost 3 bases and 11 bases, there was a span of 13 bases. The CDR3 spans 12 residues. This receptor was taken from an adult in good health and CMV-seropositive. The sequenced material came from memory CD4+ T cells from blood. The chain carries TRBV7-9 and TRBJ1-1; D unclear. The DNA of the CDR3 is TGTGCCAGCAGCTTGCAAGACCTGGGGGCTTTCTTT. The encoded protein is CASSLQDLGAFF.